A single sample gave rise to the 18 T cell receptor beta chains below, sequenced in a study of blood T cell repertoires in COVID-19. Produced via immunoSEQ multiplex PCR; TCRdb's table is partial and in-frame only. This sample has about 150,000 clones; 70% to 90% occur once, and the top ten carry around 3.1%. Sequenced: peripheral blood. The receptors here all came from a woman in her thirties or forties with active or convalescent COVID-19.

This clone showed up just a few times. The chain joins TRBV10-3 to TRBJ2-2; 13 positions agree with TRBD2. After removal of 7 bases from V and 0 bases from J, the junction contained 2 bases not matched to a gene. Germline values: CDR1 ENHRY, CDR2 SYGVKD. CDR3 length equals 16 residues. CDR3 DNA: TGTGCCATCACCGGGACTAGCGGGACGAACACCGGGGAGCTGTTTTTT. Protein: CAITGTSGTNTGELFF.

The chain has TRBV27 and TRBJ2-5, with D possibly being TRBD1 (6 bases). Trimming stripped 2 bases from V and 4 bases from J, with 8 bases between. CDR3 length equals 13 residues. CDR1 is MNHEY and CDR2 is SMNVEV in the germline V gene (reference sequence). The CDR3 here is CASSLAGVETQYF. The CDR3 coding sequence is TGTGCCAGCAGTTTAGCAGGGGTAGAGACCCAGTACTTC.

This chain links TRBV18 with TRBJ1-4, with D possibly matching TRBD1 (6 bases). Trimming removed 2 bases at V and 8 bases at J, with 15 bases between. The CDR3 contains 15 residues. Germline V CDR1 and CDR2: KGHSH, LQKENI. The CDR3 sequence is CASSPGWGRGEKLFF. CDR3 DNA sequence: TGTGCCAGCTCACCAGGGTGGGGGCGAGGAGAAAAACTGTTTTTT. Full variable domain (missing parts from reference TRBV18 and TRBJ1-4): NAGVMQNPRHLVRRRGQEARLRCSPMKGHSHVYWYRQLPEEGLKFMVYLQKENIIDESGMPKERFSAEFPKEGPSILRIQQVVRGDSAAYFCASSPGWGRGEKLFFGSGTQLSVL.

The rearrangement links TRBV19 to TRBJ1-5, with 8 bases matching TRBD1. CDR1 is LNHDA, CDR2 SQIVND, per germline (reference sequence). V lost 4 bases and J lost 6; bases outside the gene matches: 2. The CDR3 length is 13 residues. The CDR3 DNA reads TGTGCCAGTAGTACCACAGGGGGTCAGCCCCAGCATTTT. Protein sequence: CASSTTGGQPQHF.

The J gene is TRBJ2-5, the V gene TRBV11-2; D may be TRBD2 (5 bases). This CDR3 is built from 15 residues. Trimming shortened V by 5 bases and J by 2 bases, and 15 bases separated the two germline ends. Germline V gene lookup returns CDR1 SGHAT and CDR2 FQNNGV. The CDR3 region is CASSPYSANQETQYF. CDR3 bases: TGTGCCAGCAGCCCCTATAGCGCGAATCAAGAGACCCAGTACTTC.

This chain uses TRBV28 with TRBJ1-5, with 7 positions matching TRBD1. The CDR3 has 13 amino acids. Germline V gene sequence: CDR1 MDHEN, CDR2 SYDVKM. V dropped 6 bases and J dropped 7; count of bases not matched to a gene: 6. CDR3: CASRNRGGQPQHF. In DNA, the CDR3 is TGTGCCAGCAGGAACAGGGGTGGCCAGCCCCAGCATTTT. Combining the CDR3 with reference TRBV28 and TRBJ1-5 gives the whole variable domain DVKVTQSSRYLVKRTGEKVFLECVQDMDHENMFWYRQDPGLGLRLIYFSYDVKMKEKGDIPEGYSVSREKKERFSLILESASTNQTSMYLCASRNRGGQPQHFGDGTRLSIL.

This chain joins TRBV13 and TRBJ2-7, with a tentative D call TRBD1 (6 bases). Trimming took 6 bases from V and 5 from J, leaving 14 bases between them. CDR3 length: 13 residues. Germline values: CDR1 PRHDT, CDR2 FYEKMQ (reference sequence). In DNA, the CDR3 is TGTGCCAGCAGTCCCGGCAGGGGCAACGAGCAGTACTTC. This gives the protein CASSPGRGNEQYF.

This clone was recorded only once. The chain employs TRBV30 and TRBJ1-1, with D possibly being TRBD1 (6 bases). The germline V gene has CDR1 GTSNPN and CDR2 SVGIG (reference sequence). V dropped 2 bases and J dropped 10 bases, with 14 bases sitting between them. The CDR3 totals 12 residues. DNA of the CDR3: TGTGCCTGGAGTCCAGGGGTTGTCTCAGCTTTCTTT. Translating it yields CAWSPGVVSAFF.

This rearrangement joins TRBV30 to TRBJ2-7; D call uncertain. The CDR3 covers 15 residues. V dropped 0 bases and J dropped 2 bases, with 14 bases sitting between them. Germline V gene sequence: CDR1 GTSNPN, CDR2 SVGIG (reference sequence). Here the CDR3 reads CAWSVVVGSTYEQYF. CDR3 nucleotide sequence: TGTGCCTGGAGTGTGGTCGTGGGCAGCACCTACGAGCAGTACTTC.

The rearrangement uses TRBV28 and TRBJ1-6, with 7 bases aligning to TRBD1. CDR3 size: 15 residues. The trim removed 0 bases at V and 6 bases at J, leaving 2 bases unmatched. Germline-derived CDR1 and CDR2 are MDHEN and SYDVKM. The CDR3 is CASSLWGQFNSPLHF. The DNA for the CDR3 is TGTGCCAGCAGTTTATGGGGACAGTTTAATTCACCCCTCCACTTT. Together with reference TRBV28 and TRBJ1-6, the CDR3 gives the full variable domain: DVKVTQSSRYLVKRTGEKVFLECVQDMDHENMFWYRQDPGLGLRLIYFSYDVKMKEKGDIPEGYSVSREKKERFSLILESASTNQTSMYLCASSLWGQFNSPLHFGNGTRLTVT.

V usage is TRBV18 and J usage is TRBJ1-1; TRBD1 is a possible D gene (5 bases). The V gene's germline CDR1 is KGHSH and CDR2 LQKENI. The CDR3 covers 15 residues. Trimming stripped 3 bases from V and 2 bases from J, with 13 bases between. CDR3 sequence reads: CASSPRSTDNTEAFF. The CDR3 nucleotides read TGTGCCAGCTCACCTCGTTCGACAGACAACACTGAAGCTTTCTTT.

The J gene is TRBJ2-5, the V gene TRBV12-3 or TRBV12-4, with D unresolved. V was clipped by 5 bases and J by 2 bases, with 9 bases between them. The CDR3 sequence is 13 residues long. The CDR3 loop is CASSPGLQETQYF. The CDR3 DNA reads TGTGCCAGCAGTCCAGGCCTACAAGAGACCCAGTACTTC.

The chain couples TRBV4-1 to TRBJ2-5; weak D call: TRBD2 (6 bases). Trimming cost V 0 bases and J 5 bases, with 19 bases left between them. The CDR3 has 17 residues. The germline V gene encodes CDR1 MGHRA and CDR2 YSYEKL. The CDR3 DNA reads TGCGCCAGCAGCCAAGATCGCTTACTAGCCCCCGGGGAGACCCAGTACTTC. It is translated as CASSQDRLLAPGETQYF.

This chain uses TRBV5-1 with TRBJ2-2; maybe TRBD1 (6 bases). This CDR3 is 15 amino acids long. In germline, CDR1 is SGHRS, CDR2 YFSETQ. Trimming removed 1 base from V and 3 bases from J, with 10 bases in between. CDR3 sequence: CASSLNRVDTGELFF. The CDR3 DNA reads TGCGCCAGCAGCTTGAACAGGGTAGACACCGGGGAGCTGTTTTTT.

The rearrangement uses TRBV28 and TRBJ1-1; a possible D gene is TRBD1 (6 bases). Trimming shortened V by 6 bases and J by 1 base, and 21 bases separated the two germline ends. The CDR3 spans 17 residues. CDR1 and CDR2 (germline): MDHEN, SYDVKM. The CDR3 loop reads CASSRPAYRVGNTEAFF. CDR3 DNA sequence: TGTGCCAGCAGCCGCCCCGCCTACAGGGTGGGGAACACTGAAGCTTTCTTT.

CDR3 bases: TGTTTCGAGGAGGGGAGGACTGAAGCTTTCTTT. Protein sequence: CFEEGRTEAFF. The rearrangement uses TRBV2 and TRBJ1-1; the D gene is possibly TRBD1 (5 bases). The CDR3 runs to 11 residues. The germline V gene encodes CDR1 SNHLY and CDR2 FYNNEI.

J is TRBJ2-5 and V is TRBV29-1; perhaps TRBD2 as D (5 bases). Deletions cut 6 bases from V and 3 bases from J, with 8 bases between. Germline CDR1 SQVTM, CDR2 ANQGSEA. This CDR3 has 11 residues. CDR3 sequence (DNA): TGCAGCGTCGCGGGCGAAGAGACCCAGTACTTC. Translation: CSVAGEETQYF.

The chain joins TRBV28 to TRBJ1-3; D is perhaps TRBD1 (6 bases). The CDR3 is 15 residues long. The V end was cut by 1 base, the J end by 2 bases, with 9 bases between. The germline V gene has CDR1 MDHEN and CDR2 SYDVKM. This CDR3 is CASSLSGGTGNTIYF. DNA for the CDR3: TGTGCCAGCAGTTTATCGGGGGGCACTGGAAACACCATATATTTT. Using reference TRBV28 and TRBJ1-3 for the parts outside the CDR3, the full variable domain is DVKVTQSSRYLVKRTGEKVFLECVQDMDHENMFWYRQDPGLGLRLIYFSYDVKMKEKGDIPEGYSVSREKKERFSLILESASTNQTSMYLCASSLSGGTGNTIYFGEGSWLTVV.